The next 10 T cell receptor beta chains were all read from a single sample in a study of shared clonotypes between healthy human individuals. Positively selected for CCR7, the CD45RO-negative cells used as naive CD8 cells excluded terminally differentiated effector memory CD45RA+ cells. Sequencing was performed with immunoSEQ multiplex PCR; in TCRdb, only in-frame clones are kept and a portion is missing. The sample yields approximately 1.9 million clones, about 93% seen once. Sequenced: naive CD8+ T cells from PBMCs. Receptor source: a man younger than 30 in good health. Some clones in this sample may be carry-over from other donors' samples.

Worth noting for this clone: Other DNA sequences in the same sample also yield this CDR3. The V gene is TRBV27, the J gene TRBJ1-5; maybe TRBD1 (6 bases). Germline CDR1 and CDR2: MNHEY and SMNVEV (reference sequence). The CDR3 has 15 amino acids. The germline V and J ends were trimmed by 3 bases and 2 bases, with 11 bases remaining between them. CDR3 residues: CASSFGGPGNQPQHF. The CDR3 nucleotides read TGTGCCAGCAGTTTCGGGGGGCCGGGCAATCAGCCCCAGCATTTT.

V gene TRBV7-9 combines with J gene TRBJ2-7, with D perhaps matching TRBD1 (5 bases). Trimming shortened V by 5 bases and J by 2 bases, and 16 bases separated the two germline ends. Germline assignment: CDR1 SEHNR and CDR2 FQNEAQ (reference sequence). This CDR3 has 15 amino acids. As DNA, the CDR3 is TGTGCCAGCAGCCCCAGGGATTACCTTACCTACGAGCAGTACTTC. Translated: CASSPRDYLTYEQYF.

The J gene is TRBJ1-2, the V gene TRBV19, with 7 bases that match TRBD1. V trimming: 5 bases; J trimming: 5 bases; junction bases outside the gene matches: 8. This CDR3 comprises 14 residues. Germline V gene data show CDR1 as LNHDA and CDR2 as SQIVND (reference sequence). The CDR3 reads CASSLPGQIYGYTF. The CDR3 nucleotides read TGTGCCAGTAGTTTACCGGGACAGATTTATGGCTACACCTTC.

The rearrangement links TRBV23-1 to TRBJ2-7; D perhaps matches TRBD2 (5 bases). TRBV23-1 is given ORF status, its function remaining uncertain. The ends were cut back, 3 bases at V and 0 bases at J, with 21 bases in the middle. The CDR3 runs 18 residues. The CDR3 nucleotides read TGCGCCAGCAGTCATCCCCTCGGGAAGCGGATATTCTCCTACGAGCAGTACTTC. Translating gives CASSHPLGKRIFSYEQYF.

This clone was recorded a few times. This chain connects TRBV29-1 to TRBJ1-1; the D is unclear. CDR1 and CDR2 from the germline V gene are SQVTM and ANQGSEA. The ends were cut back, 7 bases at V and 8 bases at J, with 17 bases in the middle. The CDR3 is 12 amino acids. The CDR3 is CSGVLTGLEAFF. The CDR3, as DNA: TGCAGCGGCGTACTCACTGGGTTGGAAGCTTTCTTT.

V is TRBV28 and J is TRBJ1-4; D is undetermined. V was cut by 3 bases and J by 7 bases, with 12 bases left in between. The length of the CDR3 is 14 residues. CDR1 is MDHEN, CDR2 SYDVKM, per germline. The CDR3 DNA is TGTGCCAGCAGTTTCGCCAGTGAGGGTGAAAAACTGTTTTTT. Residues: CASSFASEGEKLFF. Variable domain in full (rest from reference TRBV28 and TRBJ1-4): DVKVTQSSRYLVKRTGEKVFLECVQDMDHENMFWYRQDPGLGLRLIYFSYDVKMKEKGDIPEGYSVSREKKERFSLILESASTNQTSMYLCASSFASEGEKLFFGSGTQLSVL.

This clone was seen only once. The rearrangement joins TRBV4-3 to TRBJ2-7, with D possibly TRBD2 on 5 matching bases. V dropped 0 bases and J dropped 1 base, with 19 bases sitting between them. The CDR3 covers 18 residues. Germline V gene lookup returns CDR1 LGHNA and CDR2 YSLEER. The CDR3 DNA reads as TGCGCCAGCAGCCAAGATATGATGGGAGAGAGGAGTTCCTACGAGCAGTACTTC. Translation gives CASSQDMMGERSSYEQYF.

The CDR3 sequence: CAWSVLWGGLIYEQYF. Here the CDR3 DNA reads TGTGCCTGGAGTGTCTTGTGGGGAGGGTTGATCTACGAGCAGTACTTC. The chain joins TRBV30 to TRBJ2-7, with 7 bases that match TRBD2. CDR1 is GTSNPN and CDR2 is SVGIG in the germline V gene (reference sequence). The CDR3 length is 16 residues. The trim removed 0 bases at V and 3 bases at J, leaving 11 bases unmatched.

The rearrangement joins TRBV2 to TRBJ2-7; TRBD2 might be the D (6 bases). Germline lookup yields CDR1 SNHLY and CDR2 FYNNEI. V lost 0 bases and J lost 3, with 15 bases in between. The CDR3 is made up of 16 amino acids. CDR3 nucleotide sequence: TGTGCCAGCAGTGAAGCGGGTCCCGGGAGTGTCTACGAGCAGTACTTC. Amino acids: CASSEAGPGSVYEQYF.

The chain joins TRBV5-1 to TRBJ2-1; D ambiguous. Germline V gives CDR1 SGHRS, CDR2 YFSETQ. Trimming removed 0 bases from V and 3 bases from J, with 10 bases in between. CDR3 length equals 15 residues. CDR3 DNA sequence: TGCGCCAGCAGCTTGGAGCCTGTTAACTACAATGAGCAGTTCTTC. As protein: CASSLEPVNYNEQFF.